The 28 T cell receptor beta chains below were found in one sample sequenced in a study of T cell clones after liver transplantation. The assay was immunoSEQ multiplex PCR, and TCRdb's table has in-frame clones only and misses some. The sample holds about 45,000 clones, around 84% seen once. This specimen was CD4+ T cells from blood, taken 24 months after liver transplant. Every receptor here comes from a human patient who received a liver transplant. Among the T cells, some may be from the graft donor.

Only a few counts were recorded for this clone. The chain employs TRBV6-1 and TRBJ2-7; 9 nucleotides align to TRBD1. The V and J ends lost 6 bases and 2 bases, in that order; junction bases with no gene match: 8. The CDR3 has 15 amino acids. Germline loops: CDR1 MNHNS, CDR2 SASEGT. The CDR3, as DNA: TGTGCCAGCAGAAGAGCACAGGGGGCAGCCTACGAGCAGTACTTC. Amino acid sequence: CASRRAQGAAYEQYF.

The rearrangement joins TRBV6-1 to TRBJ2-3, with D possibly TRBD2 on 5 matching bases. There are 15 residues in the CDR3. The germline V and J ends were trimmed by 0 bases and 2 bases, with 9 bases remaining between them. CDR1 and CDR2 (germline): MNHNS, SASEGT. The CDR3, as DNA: TGTGCCAGCAGTGAAGCGCTAGCCATCACAGATACGCAGTATTTT. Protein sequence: CASSEALAITDTQYF.

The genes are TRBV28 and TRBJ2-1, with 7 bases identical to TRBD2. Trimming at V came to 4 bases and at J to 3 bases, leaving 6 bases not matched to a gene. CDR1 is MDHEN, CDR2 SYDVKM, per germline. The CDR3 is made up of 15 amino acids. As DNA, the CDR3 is TGTGCCAGCAGTTCAATCGGGACTAACTACAATGAGCAGTTCTTC. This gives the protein CASSSIGTNYNEQFF.

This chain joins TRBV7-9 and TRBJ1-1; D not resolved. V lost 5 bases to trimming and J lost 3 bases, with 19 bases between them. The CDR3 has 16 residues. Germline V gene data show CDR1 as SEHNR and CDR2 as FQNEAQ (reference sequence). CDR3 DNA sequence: TGTGCCAGCAGCCCGAGCCGAGGCAAGGCCGACACTGAAGCTTTCTTT. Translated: CASSPSRGKADTEAFF. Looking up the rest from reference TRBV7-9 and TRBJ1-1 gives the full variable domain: DTGVSQNPRHKITKRGQNVTFRCDPISEHNRLYWYRQTLGQGPEFLTYFQNEAQLEKSRLLSDRFSAERPKGSFSTLEIQRTEQGDSAMYLCASSPSRGKADTEAFFGQGTRLTVV.

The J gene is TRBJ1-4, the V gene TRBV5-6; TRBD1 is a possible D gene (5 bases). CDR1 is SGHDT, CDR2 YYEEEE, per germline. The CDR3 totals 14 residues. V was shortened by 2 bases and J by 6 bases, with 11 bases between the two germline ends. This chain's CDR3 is CASSFRDLDEKLFF. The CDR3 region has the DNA TGTGCCAGCAGCTTCCGGGACTTAGATGAAAAACTGTTTTTT.

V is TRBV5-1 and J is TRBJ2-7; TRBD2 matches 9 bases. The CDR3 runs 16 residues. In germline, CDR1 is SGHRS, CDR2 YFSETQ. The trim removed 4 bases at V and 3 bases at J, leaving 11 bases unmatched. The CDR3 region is CASSPSSGSLVYEQYF. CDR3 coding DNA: TGCGCCAGCAGCCCAAGTAGCGGGAGTCTCGTCTACGAGCAGTACTTC.

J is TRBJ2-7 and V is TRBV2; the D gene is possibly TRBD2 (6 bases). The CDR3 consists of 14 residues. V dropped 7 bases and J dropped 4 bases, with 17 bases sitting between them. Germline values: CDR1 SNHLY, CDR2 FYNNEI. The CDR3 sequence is CASKRGLATYEQYF. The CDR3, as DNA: TGTGCCAGCAAACGGGGTCTAGCGACTTACGAGCAGTACTTC.

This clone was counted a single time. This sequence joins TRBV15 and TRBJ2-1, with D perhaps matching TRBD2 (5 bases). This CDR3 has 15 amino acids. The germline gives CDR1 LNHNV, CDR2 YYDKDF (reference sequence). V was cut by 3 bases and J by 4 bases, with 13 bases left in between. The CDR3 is CATSSSPSFYNEQFF. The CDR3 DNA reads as TGTGCCACCAGCAGCTCGCCTAGCTTTTACAATGAGCAGTTCTTC.

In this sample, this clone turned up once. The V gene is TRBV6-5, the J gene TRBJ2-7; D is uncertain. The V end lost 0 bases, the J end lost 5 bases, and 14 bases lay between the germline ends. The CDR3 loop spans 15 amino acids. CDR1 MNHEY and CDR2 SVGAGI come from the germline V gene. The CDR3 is CASSYSRTPGNEQYF. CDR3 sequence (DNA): TGTGCCAGCAGTTACTCCCGGACCCCCGGAAACGAGCAGTACTTC.

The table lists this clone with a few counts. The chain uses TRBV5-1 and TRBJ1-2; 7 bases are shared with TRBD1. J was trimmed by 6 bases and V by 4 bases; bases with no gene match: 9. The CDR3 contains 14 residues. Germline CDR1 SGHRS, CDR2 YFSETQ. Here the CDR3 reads CASSPARQGDGYTF. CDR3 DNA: TGCGCCAGCAGCCCTGCTCGACAGGGTGATGGCTACACCTTC.

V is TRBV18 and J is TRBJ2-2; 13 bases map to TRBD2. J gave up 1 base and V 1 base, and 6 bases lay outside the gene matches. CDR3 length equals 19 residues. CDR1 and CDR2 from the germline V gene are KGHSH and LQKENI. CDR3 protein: CASSPRRTSGSLNTGELFF. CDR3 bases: TGTGCCAGCTCACCACGTCGGACTAGCGGGAGTCTGAACACCGGGGAGCTGTTTTTT.

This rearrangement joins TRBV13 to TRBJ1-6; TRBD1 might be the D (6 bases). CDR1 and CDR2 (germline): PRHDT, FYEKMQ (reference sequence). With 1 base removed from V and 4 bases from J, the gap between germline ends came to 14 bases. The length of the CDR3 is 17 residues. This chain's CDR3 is CASSLDAGALYNSPLHF. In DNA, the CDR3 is TGTGCCAGCAGCTTAGACGCGGGGGCCCTTTATAATTCACCCCTCCACTTT.

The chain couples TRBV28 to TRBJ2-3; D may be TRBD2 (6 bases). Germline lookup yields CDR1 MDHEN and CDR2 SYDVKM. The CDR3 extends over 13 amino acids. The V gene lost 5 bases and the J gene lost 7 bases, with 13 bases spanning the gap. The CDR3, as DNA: TGTGCCAGCAGTCCCCGGGACTTAAATACGCAGTATTTT. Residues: CASSPRDLNTQYF.

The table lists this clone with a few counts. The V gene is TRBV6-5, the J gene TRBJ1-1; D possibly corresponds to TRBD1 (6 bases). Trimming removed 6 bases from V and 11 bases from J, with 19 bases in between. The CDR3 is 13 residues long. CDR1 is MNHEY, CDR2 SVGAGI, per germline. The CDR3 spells CASSPGTSFTAFF. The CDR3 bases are TGTGCCAGCAGCCCCGGGACAAGCTTTACGGCTTTCTTT.

In DNA, the CDR3 is TGTGCCAGCAGCTTATTTGGGGGAGCGGGAGAGACCCAGTACTTC. Protein sequence: CASSLFGGAGETQYF. The chain carries TRBV7-3 and TRBJ2-5; weak D call: TRBD2 (6 bases). CDR1 and CDR2 (germline): SGHTA, FQGTGA. CDR3 length: 15 amino acids. Trimming cost V 2 bases and J 4 bases, with 14 bases left between them.

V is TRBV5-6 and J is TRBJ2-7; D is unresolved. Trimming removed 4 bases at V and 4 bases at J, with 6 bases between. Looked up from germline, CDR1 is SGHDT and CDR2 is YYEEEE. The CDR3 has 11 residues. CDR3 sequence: CASSSRYEQYF. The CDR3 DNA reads TGTGCCAGCAGCAGTCGGTACGAGCAGTACTTC.

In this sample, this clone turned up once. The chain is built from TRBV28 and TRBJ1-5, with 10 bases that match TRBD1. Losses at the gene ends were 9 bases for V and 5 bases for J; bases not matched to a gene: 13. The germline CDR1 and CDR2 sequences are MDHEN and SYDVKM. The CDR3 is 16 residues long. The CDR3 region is CASDNRDRGAHQPQHF. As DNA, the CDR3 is TGTGCCAGTGATAACCGGGACAGGGGCGCGCATCAGCCCCAGCATTTT.

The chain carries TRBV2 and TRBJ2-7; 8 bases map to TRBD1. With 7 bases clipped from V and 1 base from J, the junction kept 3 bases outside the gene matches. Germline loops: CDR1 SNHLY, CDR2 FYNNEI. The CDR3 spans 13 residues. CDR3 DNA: TGTGCCAGCACGGACAGGGTTTCCTACGAGCAGTACTTC. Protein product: CASTDRVSYEQYF. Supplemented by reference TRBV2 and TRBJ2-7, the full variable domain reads EPEVTQTPSHQVTQMGQEVILRCVPISNHLYFYWYRQILGQKVEFLVSFYNNEISEKSEIFDDQFSVERPDGSNFTLKIRSTKLEDSAMYFCASTDRVSYEQYFGPGTRLTVT.

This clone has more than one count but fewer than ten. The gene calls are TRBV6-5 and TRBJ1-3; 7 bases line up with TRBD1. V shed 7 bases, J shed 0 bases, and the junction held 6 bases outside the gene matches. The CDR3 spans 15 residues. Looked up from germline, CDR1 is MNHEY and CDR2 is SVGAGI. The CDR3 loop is CASKRQGGSGNTIYF. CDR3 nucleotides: TGTGCCAGCAAGAGGCAGGGGGGCTCTGGAAACACCATATATTTT.

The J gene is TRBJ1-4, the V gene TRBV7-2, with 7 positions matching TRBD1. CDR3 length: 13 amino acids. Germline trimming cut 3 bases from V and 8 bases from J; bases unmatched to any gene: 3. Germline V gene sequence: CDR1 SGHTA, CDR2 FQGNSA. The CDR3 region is CASSLARGEKLFF. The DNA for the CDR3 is TGTGCCAGCAGCTTGGCCAGGGGGGAAAAACTGTTTTTT.

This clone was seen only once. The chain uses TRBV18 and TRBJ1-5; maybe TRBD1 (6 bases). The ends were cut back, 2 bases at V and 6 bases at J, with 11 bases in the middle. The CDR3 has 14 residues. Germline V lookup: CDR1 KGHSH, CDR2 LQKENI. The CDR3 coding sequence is TGTGCCAGCTCACCAGGGGACAAGAGTCAGCCCCAGCATTTT. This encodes CASSPGDKSQPQHF. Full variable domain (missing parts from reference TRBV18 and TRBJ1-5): NAGVMQNPRHLVRRRGQEARLRCSPMKGHSHVYWYRQLPEEGLKFMVYLQKENIIDESGMPKERFSAEFPKEGPSILRIQQVVRGDSAAYFCASSPGDKSQPQHFGDGTRLSIL.

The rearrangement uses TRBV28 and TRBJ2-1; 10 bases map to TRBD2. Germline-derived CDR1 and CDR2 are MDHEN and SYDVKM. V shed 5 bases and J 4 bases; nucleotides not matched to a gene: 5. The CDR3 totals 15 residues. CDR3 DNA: TGTGCCAGCAGTCGAAGCGGGAGGGCGTACAATGAGCAGTTCTTC. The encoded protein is CASSRSGRAYNEQFF. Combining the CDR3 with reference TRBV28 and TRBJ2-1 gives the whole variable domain DVKVTQSSRYLVKRTGEKVFLECVQDMDHENMFWYRQDPGLGLRLIYFSYDVKMKEKGDIPEGYSVSREKKERFSLILESASTNQTSMYLCASSRSGRAYNEQFFGPGTRLTVL.

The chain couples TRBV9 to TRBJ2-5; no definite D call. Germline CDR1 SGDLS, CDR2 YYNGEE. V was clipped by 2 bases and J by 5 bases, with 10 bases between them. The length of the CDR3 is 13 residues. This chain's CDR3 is CASSVHTTETQYF. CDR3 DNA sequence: TGTGCCAGCAGCGTGCACACTACTGAGACCCAGTACTTC.

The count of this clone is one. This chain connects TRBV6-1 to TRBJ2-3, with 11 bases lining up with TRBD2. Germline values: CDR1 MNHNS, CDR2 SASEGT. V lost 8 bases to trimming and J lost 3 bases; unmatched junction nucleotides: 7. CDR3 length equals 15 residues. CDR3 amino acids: CASWSSGRGTDTQYF. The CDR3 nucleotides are TGTGCCAGCTGGAGTAGCGGGAGGGGGACAGATACGCAGTATTTT.

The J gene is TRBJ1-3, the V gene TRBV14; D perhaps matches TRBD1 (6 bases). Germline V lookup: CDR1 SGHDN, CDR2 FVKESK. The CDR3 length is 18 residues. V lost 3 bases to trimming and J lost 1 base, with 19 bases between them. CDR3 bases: TGTGCCAGCAGCCATATGGGGGCAGGGAAGAATTCTGGAAACACCATATATTTT. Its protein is CASSHMGAGKNSGNTIYF.

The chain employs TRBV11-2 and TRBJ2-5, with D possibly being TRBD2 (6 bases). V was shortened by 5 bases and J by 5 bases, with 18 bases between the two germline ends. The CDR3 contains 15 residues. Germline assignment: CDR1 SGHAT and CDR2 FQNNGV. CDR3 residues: CASSGRGRSSETQYF. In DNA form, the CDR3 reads TGTGCCAGCAGCGGGCGGGGCCGATCCTCCGAGACCCAGTACTTC.

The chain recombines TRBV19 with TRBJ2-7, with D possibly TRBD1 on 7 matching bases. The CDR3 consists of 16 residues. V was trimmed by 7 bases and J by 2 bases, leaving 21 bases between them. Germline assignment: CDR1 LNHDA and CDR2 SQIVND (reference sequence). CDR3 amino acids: CASKEGASGIAYEQYF. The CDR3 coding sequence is TGTGCCAGTAAGGAGGGGGCATCAGGTATCGCCTACGAGCAGTACTTC.

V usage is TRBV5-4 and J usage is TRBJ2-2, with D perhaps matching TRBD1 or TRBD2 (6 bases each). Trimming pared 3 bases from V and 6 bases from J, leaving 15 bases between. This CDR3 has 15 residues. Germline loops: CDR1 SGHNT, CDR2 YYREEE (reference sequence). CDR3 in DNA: TGTGCCAGCAGCTCCCGAGGGGGGTTCGCCGGGGAGCTGTTTTTT. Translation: CASSSRGGFAGELFF.